The rows below give T cell receptor beta chains drawn from one sample of a study of blood T cell repertoires in COVID-19. Produced via immunoSEQ multiplex PCR; TCRdb's table is partial and in-frame only. The sample carries about 150,000 clones, approximately 84% recorded once. The sequencing input was peripheral blood. All receptors derive from a woman aged 60 to 75 with COVID-19, enrolled during active disease. CDR3s include the opening cysteine and the closing phenylalanine or tryptophan. The order of the fields is J gene, V gene, clone size, D gene, CDR3 DNA, CDR3 protein. D genes are given only for firm matches. Some rows have no size entry. The others give once, few or many, or a class for an expanded clone.

TRBJ1-2 TRBV28 NA NA TGTGCCAGCAGTTTAATGCCCAGGAGGGATGGCTACACCTTC CASSLMPRRDGYTF
TRBJ1-1 TRBV3-1/TRBV3-2 NA NA TGTGCCAGCAGCCAAACACAGGTAAAGAACACTGAAGCTTTCTTT CASSQTQVKNTEAFF
TRBJ2-7 TRBV9 once NA TGTGCCAGCAGCGTAGCGGGAGAAAGCTCCTACGAGCAGTACTTC CASSVAGESSYEQYF
TRBJ1-5 TRBV12-5 NA NA TGTGCTAGTGGTTTGGTCCGGGACACTGCCGGGAGCAATCAGCCCCAGCATTTT CASGLVRDTAGSNQPQHF
TRBJ1-1 TRBV7-2 few NA TGTGCCAGCAGCTTAGAGGGCAGGGGAGCAGCTTTCTTT CASSLEGRGAAFF
TRBJ2-1 TRBV27 NA TRBD2 TGTGCCAGCAGTTCGTTCAAGGCTAGCGGGACCTACAATGAGCAGTTCTTC CASSSFKASGTYNEQFF
TRBJ1-1 TRBV9 NA TRBD1 TGTGCCAGCAGCGCCACAGGGGCCCAGAACACTGAAGCTTTCTTT CASSATGAQNTEAFF
TRBJ1-3 TRBV5-6 once NA TGTGCCAGCAGCCTTGGTCCAGGGAACACCATATATTTT CASSLGPGNTIYF
TRBJ1-3 TRBV6-5 NA NA TGTGCCAGCACTCAGGGAAACACCATATATTTT CASTQGNTIYF
TRBJ2-1 TRBV6-2/TRBV6-3 NA NA TGTGCCAGCAGTTACGGGGGGGCCACCAATGAGCAGTTCTTC CASSYGGATNEQFF
TRBJ1-1 TRBV5-5 few NA TGTGCCAGCAGCTTATACAGAACTACTGAAGCTTTCTTT CASSLYRTTEAFF